Listed below are T cell receptor beta chains from one sample, sequenced in a study of technical replicates of blood from several donors. The repertoire was sequenced with immunoSEQ multiplex PCR; TCRdb's copy has only in-frame clones and lacks some. The repertoire consists of about 80,000 clones, with 95% to 98% occurring once and the leading ten covering approximately 0.15%. The sequenced sample consisted of T cells isolated from PBMCs. These TCRs come from a human donor in good health. The CDR3 runs from the conserved cysteine through the conserved F or W. The D gene is left open where the match is weak. Expanded clones get a size class; other rows say once, few or many, or leave the size out.

abundance,d_gene,j_gene,v_gene,CDR3aa,CDR3nt
once,.,TRBJ2-7,TRBV6-5,CASSLQGPYEQYF,TGTGCCAGCAGTCTACAGGGACCCTACGAGCAGTACTTC
.,.,TRBJ2-7,TRBV7-9,CASSPVSSYEQYF,TGTGCCAGCAGCCCGGTGAGCTCCTACGAGCAGTACTTC
.,.,TRBJ2-2,TRBV28,CAISPQGEGGELFF,TGTGCCATTTCCCCACAGGGGGAGGGCGGGGAGCTGTTTTTT
.,TRBD1,TRBJ2-7,TRBV11-2,CASSLLLATGGWYEQYF,TGTGCCAGCAGCTTACTCCTCGCGACAGGGGGCTGGTACGAGCAGTACTTC
.,TRBD1,TRBJ1-5,TRBV7-9,CASSLGQGALPQHF,TGTGCCAGCAGCTTAGGACAGGGGGCTTTGCCCCAGCATTTT
.,TRBD1,TRBJ2-7,TRBV7-9,CASSEFSPGQGIEQYF,TGTGCCAGCTCCGAGTTTAGTCCGGGACAGGGGATCGAGCAGTACTTC
.,.,TRBJ2-1,TRBV5-1,CASSLTDYNEQFF,TGCGCCAGCAGTTTGACAGACTACAATGAGCAGTTCTTC
once,.,TRBJ2-3,TRBV28,CASSLWAGSTDTQYF,TGTGCCAGCAGTTTATGGGCAGGGAGCACAGATACGCAGTATTTT
.,.,TRBJ2-5,TRBV30,CAWSAPYGGETQYF,TGTGCCTGGAGTGCCCCGTACGGGGGAGAGACCCAGTACTTC
.,.,TRBJ1-5,TRBV6-5,CASSHRGNQPQHF,TGTGCCAGCAGCCACCGAGGCAATCAGCCCCAGCATTTT